The present T cell receptor beta chain was sequenced within a study of blood T cell repertoires in COVID-19. CDR3 length: 14 amino acids. The V and J ends lost 6 bases and 7 bases respectively, with 16 bases between them. Germline values: CDR1 MNHEY, CDR2 SVGAGI. Study processing details: Counts of nucleated cells, estimated from reference gene primer amplification, were obtained. Clones were sequenced by immunoSEQ multiplex PCR, and TCRdb holds only the in-frame ones, with some missing. V and J calls and clone size follow that table, whereas D and trimming were derived from the DNA. The sample carries about 74,000 clones, less than 85% recorded once.

The J gene is TRBJ1-3, the V gene TRBV6-5; tentative D call: TRBD1 (6 bases). Sequenced input: peripheral blood. The sequence came from a human donor in a cohort sampled during active COVID-19. Written as DNA, the CDR3 is TGTGCCAGCAGCAGAGGACAGTTTGCGAACACCATATATTTT. Its protein product is CASSRGQFANTIYF.